This record looks at one T cell receptor beta chain sequence and its context. Its antigen is undetermined. This CDR3 is 15 amino acids long. Germline CDR1 reads MNHNY; CDR2 reads SVGAGI (reference sequence). V gave up 4 bases and J gave up 7 bases; unmatched junction bases: 7. The data are from a study of graft-versus-host responses after intestinal transplantation. Across the whole study: Induction using anti-thymocyte globulin, followed by tacrolimus and steroids for 2 to 4 years, was given to all recipients.

Points from the study as a whole: Recipient marrow showed GvH clones, some seen first in ileum or blood.

Measured with immunoSEQ multiplex PCR; TCRdb has only the in-frame clones, and not every one. In the table there are more than 80,000 clones, roughly 87% of which are singletons. The input for sequencing was unstimulated CD8+ T cells sorted from spleen or lymph node cells, taken before intestinal transplant. The chain joins TRBV6-6 to TRBJ1-4; 9 bases map to TRBD1. The sequence came from a human donor who received an intestinal transplant. The CDR3 bases are TGTGCCAGCAGTTCTACAGGGGGCGGAGGTGAAAAACTGTTTTTT. Translating gives CASSSTGGGGEKLFF.